This is a list of T cell receptor beta chains from one sample in a study of patients and donors after allogeneic stem cell transplantation. From the RT-PCR reads, TCRdb called clonotypes with MiXCR, one entry per CDR3 protein. Of about 400,000 distinct CDR3 sequences in the sample, under 20% are singletons; the top ten hold about 7%. The sequenced sample was blood, either unsorted or a sorted T cell fraction (not recorded which). These receptors came from a human donor who was either an allogeneic HSCT recipient or a stem cell or donor lymphocyte infusion donor (not recorded which). It is not recorded whose cells these are; they may come from a transplant donor. Both conserved end residues are part of each CDR3. D genes are given only for firm matches. Some rows mark clone size as missing; the rest say once, few, many or name a class of expanded clone.

v_gene: TRBV29-1; abundance: few; d_gene: -; j_gene: TRBJ1-2; CDR3nt: TGCAGCGTTGAGGAGGGGGAAGCTAACTATGGCTACACCTTC; CDR3aa: CSVEEGEANYGYTF
v_gene: TRBV6-2/TRBV6-3; abundance: -; d_gene: -; j_gene: TRBJ2-1; CDR3nt: TGTGCCAGCGCGGCCTCCTACAATGAGCAGTTCTTC; CDR3aa: CASAASYNEQFF
v_gene: TRBV5-1; abundance: -; d_gene: TRBD1; j_gene: TRBJ2-1; CDR3nt: TGCGCCAGCAGCTTGGCTCAGGGGGCGCGGGTCCATGAGCAGTTCTTC; CDR3aa: CASSLAQGARVHEQFF
v_gene: TRBV6-1; abundance: few; d_gene: -; j_gene: TRBJ2-7; CDR3nt: TGTGCCAGCAGCTTAGACGGGCCCCCGGGGGAGCAGTACTTC; CDR3aa: CASSLDGPPGEQYF
v_gene: TRBV7-2; abundance: -; d_gene: TRBD1; j_gene: TRBJ2-5; CDR3nt: TGTGCCAGCAGCTTATGGAACAGGGGGCGAGAGACCCAGTACTTC; CDR3aa: CASSLWNRGRETQYF
v_gene: TRBV5-1; abundance: -; d_gene: -; j_gene: TRBJ2-7; CDR3nt: TGCGCCAGCAGCTTGGTGGACGGGACCTACGAGCAGTACTTC; CDR3aa: CASSLVDGTYEQYF
v_gene: TRBV20-1; abundance: few; d_gene: -; j_gene: TRBJ1-6; CDR3nt: TGCAGTGCTAGAACGGGGATTTTAGGTTCGCGGGATAATTCACCCCTCCACTTT; CDR3aa: CSARTGILGSRDNSPLHF
v_gene: TRBV19; abundance: -; d_gene: -; j_gene: TRBJ2-1; CDR3nt: TGTGCCAGTAGTAGAAGTGACAGGCTATCCTACAATGAGCAGTTCTTC; CDR3aa: CASSRSDRLSYNEQFF
v_gene: TRBV11-1; abundance: -; d_gene: -; j_gene: TRBJ2-3; CDR3nt: TGTGCCAGCAGTTCCCCTGGGGCAGGCCAACGGGTTGGTGATACGCAGTATTTT; CDR3aa: CASSSPGAGQRVGDTQYF
v_gene: TRBV29-1; abundance: -; d_gene: -; j_gene: TRBJ1-2; CDR3nt: TGCAGCGTTGAGGATAAGGCAGGGGTGGACTATGGCTACACCTTC; CDR3aa: CSVEDKAGVDYGYTF
v_gene: TRBV11-2; abundance: many; d_gene: -; j_gene: TRBJ2-5; CDR3nt: TGTGCCAGCAGCCGAGATATGTGGACCCAGTACTTC; CDR3aa: CASSRDMWTQYF
v_gene: TRBV15; abundance: many; d_gene: -; j_gene: TRBJ2-5; CDR3nt: TGTGCCACCAGCAGAGCAGGGGAGACCCAGTACTTC; CDR3aa: CATSRAGETQYF
v_gene: TRBV25-1; abundance: few; d_gene: -; j_gene: TRBJ2-3; CDR3nt: TGTGCCAGCAGTGAATCTGGACAGCAGCAGTATTTT; CDR3aa: CASSESGQQQYF
v_gene: TRBV29-1; abundance: many; d_gene: -; j_gene: TRBJ1-1; CDR3nt: TGCAGCACTGCCAGACAGGCAGGCACTGAAGCTTTCTTT; CDR3aa: CSTARQAGTEAFF
v_gene: TRBV25-1; abundance: -; d_gene: TRBD2; j_gene: TRBJ2-1; CDR3nt: TGTGCCAGCAGTGACTCTACCGGGACTAGCCTCAATGAGCAGTTCTTC; CDR3aa: CASSDSTGTSLNEQFF
v_gene: TRBV15; abundance: few; d_gene: -; j_gene: TRBJ2-6; CDR3nt: TGTGCCACCAGCAGAGAGGGGGCTGGGGCCAACGTCCTGACTTTC; CDR3aa: CATSREGAGANVLTF
v_gene: TRBV2; abundance: -; d_gene: -; j_gene: TRBJ1-5; CDR3nt: TGTGCCAGCAGTGACCAGAATCAGCCCCAGCATTTT; CDR3aa: CASSDQNQPQHF
v_gene: TRBV20-1; abundance: few; d_gene: TRBD1; j_gene: TRBJ2-7; CDR3nt: TGCAGTGCTAGAGGAACTGGACAGGCCTCCCATTCCTCGCCCTACGAGCAGTACTTC; CDR3aa: CSARGTGQASHSSPYEQYF
v_gene: TRBV7-9; abundance: many; d_gene: -; j_gene: TRBJ2-5; CDR3nt: TGTGCCAGCAGCTTAGCGGGCTCCGGGGAGACCCAGTACTTC; CDR3aa: CASSLAGSGETQYF
v_gene: TRBV13; abundance: -; d_gene: -; j_gene: TRBJ1-1; CDR3nt: TGTGCCAGCAGCCCCCCACAGGGTGCGAACACTGAAGCTTTCTTT; CDR3aa: CASSPPQGANTEAFF
v_gene: TRBV24-1; abundance: few; d_gene: TRBD2; j_gene: TRBJ2-1; CDR3nt: TGTGCCACCAGTGAAGGACTAGCGGGAGGGATCGATGAGCAGTTCTTC; CDR3aa: CATSEGLAGGIDEQFF
v_gene: TRBV5-1; abundance: few; d_gene: -; j_gene: TRBJ2-5; CDR3nt: TGCGCCAGCAGCTCGTCTGCCGCAGACCTAGAGACCCAGTACTTC; CDR3aa: CASSSSAADLETQYF
v_gene: TRBV12-3/TRBV12-4; abundance: -; d_gene: -; j_gene: TRBJ1-1; CDR3nt: TGTGCCAGCAAAAGAGCGATGAACACTGAAGCTTTCTTT; CDR3aa: CASKRAMNTEAFF
v_gene: TRBV29-1; abundance: -; d_gene: -; j_gene: TRBJ2-5; CDR3nt: TGCAGCGTCCCTTTTAAGGGGACCCAGTACTTC; CDR3aa: CSVPFKGTQYF
v_gene: TRBV20-1; abundance: -; d_gene: -; j_gene: TRBJ1-5; CDR3nt: TGCAGTGCTAGAGATCAAGGTGGAGGCAATCAGCCCCAGCATTTT; CDR3aa: CSARDQGGGNQPQHF
v_gene: TRBV12-3/TRBV12-4; abundance: -; d_gene: -; j_gene: TRBJ1-5; CDR3nt: TGTGCCAGCAGTTTCGGGCTTTATAGCAATCAGCCCCAGCATTTT; CDR3aa: CASSFGLYSNQPQHF
v_gene: TRBV7-9; abundance: few; d_gene: -; j_gene: TRBJ2-1; CDR3nt: TGTGCCAGCACCAGACTGAGATACAATGAGCAGTTCTTC; CDR3aa: CASTRLRYNEQFF
v_gene: TRBV24-1; abundance: many; d_gene: -; j_gene: TRBJ2-1; CDR3nt: TGTGCCACCAGTGAGGCGGGGCTTGGGGCTGATGAGCAGTTCTTC; CDR3aa: CATSEAGLGADEQFF
v_gene: TRBV5-1; abundance: few; d_gene: TRBD2; j_gene: TRBJ2-3; CDR3nt: TGCGCCAGCAGCACGGGGACTAGCGGGGGGGGCCTCCATCGCACAGATACGCAGTATTTT; CDR3aa: CASSTGTSGGGLHRTDTQYF
v_gene: TRBV19; abundance: -; d_gene: -; j_gene: TRBJ2-7; CDR3nt: TGTGCCAGTAGTCCCAACCACTACGAGCAGTACTTC; CDR3aa: CASSPNHYEQYF
v_gene: TRBV12-3/TRBV12-4; abundance: many; d_gene: -; j_gene: TRBJ1-1; CDR3nt: TGTGCCAGCAGTCACGACACCAACACTGAAGCTTTCTTT; CDR3aa: CASSHDTNTEAFF
v_gene: TRBV7-2; abundance: few; d_gene: -; j_gene: TRBJ2-3; CDR3nt: TGTGCCAGCAGCGACTTTTTGAGGGCAGATACGCAGTATTTT; CDR3aa: CASSDFLRADTQYF
v_gene: TRBV10-3; abundance: many; d_gene: -; j_gene: TRBJ2-7; CDR3nt: TGTGCCATCAGTGAGATTTGGGGACAGAGGAGGGGCTACGAGCAGTACTTC; CDR3aa: CAISEIWGQRRGYEQYF
v_gene: TRBV28; abundance: few; d_gene: -; j_gene: TRBJ2-2; CDR3nt: TGTGCCAGCAGTATTCTTGGCGTTCCGAACACCGGGGAGCTGTTTTTT; CDR3aa: CASSILGVPNTGELFF
v_gene: TRBV6-1; abundance: few; d_gene: -; j_gene: TRBJ2-5; CDR3nt: TGTGCCACCGCTGGGGATGGGCAAGAGACCCAGTACTTC; CDR3aa: CATAGDGQETQYF
v_gene: TRBV6-5; abundance: many; d_gene: -; j_gene: TRBJ2-2; CDR3nt: TGTGCCAGCAGTTACTTGAACACCGGGGAGCTGTTTTTT; CDR3aa: CASSYLNTGELFF
v_gene: TRBV6-1; abundance: -; d_gene: TRBD1; j_gene: TRBJ1-2; CDR3nt: TGTGCCAGCAGCCGCGGGACAGGGAGGGTTGGTGGCTACACCTTC; CDR3aa: CASSRGTGRVGGYTF